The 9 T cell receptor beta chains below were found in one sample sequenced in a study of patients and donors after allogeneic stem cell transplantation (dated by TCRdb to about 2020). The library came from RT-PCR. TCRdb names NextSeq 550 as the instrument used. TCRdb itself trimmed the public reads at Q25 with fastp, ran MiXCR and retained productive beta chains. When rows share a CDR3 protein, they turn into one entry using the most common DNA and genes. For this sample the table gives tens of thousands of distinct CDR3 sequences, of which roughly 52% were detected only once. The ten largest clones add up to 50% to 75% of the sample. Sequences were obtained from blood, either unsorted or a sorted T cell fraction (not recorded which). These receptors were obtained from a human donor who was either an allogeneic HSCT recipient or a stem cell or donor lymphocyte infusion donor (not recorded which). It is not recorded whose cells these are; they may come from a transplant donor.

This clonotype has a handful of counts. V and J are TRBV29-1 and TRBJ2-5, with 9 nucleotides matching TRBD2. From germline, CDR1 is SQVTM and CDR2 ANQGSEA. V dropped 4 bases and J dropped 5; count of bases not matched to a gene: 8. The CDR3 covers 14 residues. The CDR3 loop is CSVGGSGSAETQYF. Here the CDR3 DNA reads TGCAGCGTTGGGGGTAGCGGGAGTGCCGAGACCCAGTACTTC.

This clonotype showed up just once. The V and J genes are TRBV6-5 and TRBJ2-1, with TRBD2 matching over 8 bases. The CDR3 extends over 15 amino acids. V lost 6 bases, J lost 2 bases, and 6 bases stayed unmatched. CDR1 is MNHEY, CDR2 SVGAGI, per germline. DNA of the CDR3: TGTGCCAGCAGCCCGACTAGCGTCCCCTACAATGAGCAGTTCTTC. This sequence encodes CASSPTSVPYNEQFF.

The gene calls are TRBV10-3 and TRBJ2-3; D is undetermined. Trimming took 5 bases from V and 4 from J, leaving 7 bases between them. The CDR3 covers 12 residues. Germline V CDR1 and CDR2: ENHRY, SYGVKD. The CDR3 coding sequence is TGTGCCATCAGTTACTCGGCAGATACGCAGTATTTT. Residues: CAISYSADTQYF.

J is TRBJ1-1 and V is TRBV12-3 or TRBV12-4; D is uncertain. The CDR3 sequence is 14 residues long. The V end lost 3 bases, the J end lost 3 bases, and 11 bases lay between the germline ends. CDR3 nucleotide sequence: TGTGCCAGCAGTTTTAGGATTGCTTACACTGAAGCTTTCTTT. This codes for CASSFRIAYTEAFF.

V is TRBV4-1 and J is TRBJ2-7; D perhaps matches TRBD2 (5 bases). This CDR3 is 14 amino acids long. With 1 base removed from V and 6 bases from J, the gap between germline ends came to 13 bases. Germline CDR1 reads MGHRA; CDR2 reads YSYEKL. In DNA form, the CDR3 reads TGCGCCAGCAGCCAAGGGACTGGGTGGCTCGAGCAGTACTTC. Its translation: CASSQGTGWLEQYF.

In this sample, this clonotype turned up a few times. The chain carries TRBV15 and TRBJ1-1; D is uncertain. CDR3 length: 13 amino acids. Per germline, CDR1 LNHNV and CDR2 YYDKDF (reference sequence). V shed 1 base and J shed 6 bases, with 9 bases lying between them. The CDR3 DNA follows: TGTGCCACCAGCAGAGTAGGAGGCGCTGAAGCTTTCTTT. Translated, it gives CATSRVGGAEAFF.

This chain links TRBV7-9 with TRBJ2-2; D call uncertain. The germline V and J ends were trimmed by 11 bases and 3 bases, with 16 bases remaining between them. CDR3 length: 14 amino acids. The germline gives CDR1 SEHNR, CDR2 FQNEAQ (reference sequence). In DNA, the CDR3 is TGTGCCGGCCCGGACGGTCCCTACACCGGGGAGCTGTTTTTT. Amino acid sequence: CAGPDGPYTGELFF.

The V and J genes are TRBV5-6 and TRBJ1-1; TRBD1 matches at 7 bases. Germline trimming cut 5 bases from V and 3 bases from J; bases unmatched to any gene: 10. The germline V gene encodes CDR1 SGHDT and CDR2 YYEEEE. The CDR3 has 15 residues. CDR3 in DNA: TGTGCCAGCAGAGATTCGGACAGGATGTACACTGAAGCTTTCTTT. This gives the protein CASRDSDRMYTEAFF.

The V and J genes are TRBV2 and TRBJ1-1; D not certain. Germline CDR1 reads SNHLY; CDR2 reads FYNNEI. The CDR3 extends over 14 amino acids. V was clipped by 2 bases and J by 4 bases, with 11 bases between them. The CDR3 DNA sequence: TGTGCCAGCAGTGAATGGGGAAAGGGCACTGAAGCTTTCTTT. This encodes CASSEWGKGTEAFF.